The 14 T cell receptor beta chains below come from one sample, sequenced in a study of tumor-infiltrating lymphocytes in primary liver carcinoma. Both RNA and DNA were isolated together from about 20-30 mg of bulk tissue that had not been sorted. The template, approximately 500 ng total RNA, yielded TCR beta cDNA made with a constant-region primer. Researchers made the TCR beta libraries by running three nested multiplex PCR rounds with slightly modified ARM-PCR. Both of the initial two PCR rounds ran for roughly 11 cycles and employed TRBV1-TRBV30 forward primers alongside a C-beta reverse primer. TCRdb recomputed calls from the multiplex PCR reads with MiXCR, one row per CDR3 protein. There are tens of thousands of distinct CDR3 sequences in the sample; around 84% occur only once, and 40% to 50% lies in the top ten. Specimen: liver tumor tissue from sampling region 3. Subset denoted: tumor region T3, left-lateral pole. The origin of the receptors is a man between 35 and 55 years old with primary liver carcinoma and hepatitis B virus infection.

Judged by abundance, this clonotype is medium-sized. CDR3 nucleotides: TGTGCCAGCAGTTTCCAACGCACAGATACGCAGTATTTT. It is translated as CASSFQRTDTQYF. This chain connects TRBV12-3 or TRBV12-4 to TRBJ2-3; D remains ambiguous. The CDR3 has 13 amino acids. The V end was cut by 3 bases, the J end by 1 base, with 5 bases between.

On this clonotype itself: Germline is not matched at one junction end, which may reflect a read error. The J gene is TRBJ2-7, the V gene TRBV4-1, with D unclear. Germline loops: CDR1 MGHRA, CDR2 YSYEKL. The CDR3 spans 13 residues. The CDR3 bases are TGTGTCAGCAGCCCGGGCCGTTGGTACGAGCAGTGCTTC. Translation: CVSSPGRWYEQCF.

In regard to this clonotype: One end of the junction is discordant with germline, which a read error may explain. The chain carries TRBV4-2 and TRBJ2-2; D gene uncertain. CDR1 and CDR2 (germline): LGHNA, YNFKEQ. This CDR3 comprises 18 residues. The CDR3 region is CASGQQRFSQVNTWELFF. DNA for the CDR3: TGTGCCAGCGGCCAGCAGCGATTTAGCCAGGTGAACACCTGGGAGCTGTTTTTT.

The J gene is TRBJ2-5, the V gene TRBV11-2, with 8 bases matching TRBD2. The V gene's germline CDR1 is SGHAT and CDR2 FQNNGV. This CDR3 is 16 amino acids long. J gave up 3 bases and V 11 bases, and 17 bases lay outside the gene matches. CDR3 sequence (DNA): TGTGCCGGCAACCAAACTCCTGACGGGGGGGAAGAGACCCAGTACTTC. Translating it yields CAGNQTPDGGEETQYF.

About this clonotype itself: At one end, the junction sequence differs from germline, possibly due to a read error. The chain links TRBV5-6 to TRBJ2-2, with 7 bases fitting TRBD1. Germline CDR1 SGHDT, CDR2 YYEEEE. This CDR3 region has 15 residues. The CDR3 DNA reads TGTGCCAGCAGTCCCGGGACAGAGGACACCGAGGAGCTGTTTTTT. The encoded protein is CASSPGTEDTEELFF.

The chain couples TRBV6-2 or TRBV6-3 to TRBJ2-2; D uncertain. The CDR3 consists of 13 residues. CDR1 is MNHEY, CDR2 SVGEGT, per germline. V lost 5 bases and J 9 bases, leaving 13 bases between the germline ends. This CDR3 is CASSKSHTWELFF. The CDR3 region has the DNA TGTGCCAGCAGTAAGTCGCACACGTGGGAGCTGTTTTTT.

Concerning this clonotype: Relative to the germline gene, one junction end is altered; a read error may explain this. J is TRBJ2-7 and V is TRBV28; no reliable D call. In germline, CDR1 is MDHEN, CDR2 SYDVKM. CDR3 length: 14 residues. CDR3 DNA sequence: TGTGCCTGCAGTTTGTTCGCTTGGGATGGAGAGCAGTACTTC. This encodes CACSLFAWDGEQYF.

The chain has TRBV11-1 and TRBJ2-2; D gene uncertain. Germline V gene data show CDR1 as SGHAT and CDR2 as FQDESV (reference sequence). V lost 3 bases to trimming and J lost 1 base, with 3 bases between them. There are 13 residues in the CDR3. This CDR3 is CASSFWNTGELFF. CDR3 sequence (DNA): TGTGCCAGCAGCTTTTGGAACACCGGGGAGCTGTTTTTT.

A note on this clonotype: Compared with germline, one end of the junction differs, possibly owing to a read error. J is TRBJ2-1 and V is TRBV11-2; no clear D. Germline assignment: CDR1 SGHAT and CDR2 FQNNGV. The CDR3 sequence is 15 residues long. The CDR3 sequence: CACSLDAGVVNKQFF. The CDR3 nucleotides read TGTGCCTGCAGCTTAGATGCAGGAGTTGTCAATAAGCAGTTCTTC.

The chain is built from TRBV11-2 and TRBJ2-7; 9 bases match TRBD1. Germline CDR1 and CDR2: SGHAT and FQNNGV. With 9 bases clipped from V and 5 bases from J, the junction kept 14 bases outside the gene matches. This CDR3 has 15 amino acids. CDR3 coding DNA: TGTGCCAGTAGTGGGAGACAGGGGGTTGTACACGAGCAGTACTTC. This translates into CASSGRQGVVHEQYF.

With regard to this clonotype: Mismatch with germline at one junction end may stem from a read error. The chain combines TRBV4-3 with TRBJ2-5, with 14 bases fitting TRBD2. This CDR3 comprises 16 residues. Germline CDR1 LGHNA, CDR2 YSLEER. The CDR3 nucleotides are TGCGACAGCAGCCAAGGTAGGACTAGCGGGGGGGAGACCCAGTACTTC. This codes for CDSSQGRTSGGETQYF.

CDR3 nucleotides: TGCAGCGTTGCCGGGCAACTAAACGGGGAGCTGTTTTTT. Translation gives CSVAGQLNGELFF. The rearrangement uses TRBV29-1 and TRBJ2-2, with D uncertain. The CDR3 sequence is 13 residues long. Germline CDR1 SQVTM, CDR2 ANQGSEA. V lost 4 bases to trimming and J lost 7 bases, with 13 bases between them.

Comment on this clonotype: Germline and junction disagree at one end, which may indicate a read error. This chain connects TRBV11-2 to TRBJ2-2, with D maybe TRBD2 (6 bases). CDR3 length: 17 amino acids. Germline V gives CDR1 SGHAT, CDR2 FQNNGV. CDR3 residues: CASSLTLGGANNGELSF. The CDR3 DNA is TGTGCCAGCAGCTTAACATTAGGAGGGGCGAACAATGGGGAGCTGTCTTTT.

Turning to this clonotype: Its ends do not fully match the called genes, so a read error is possible. The chain carries TRBV29-1 and TRBJ2-7; D unresolved. Germline V lookup: CDR1 SQVTM, CDR2 ANQGSEA. The CDR3 totals 12 residues. CDR3 sequence: CSAFSNSYEQYF. In DNA form, the CDR3 reads TGCAGCGCATTCAGCAACTCCTATGAGCAGTACTTC.